This TCR beta chain emerged from a study of T-cell memory formation after mild COVID-19 (dated by TCRdb to the early 2020s). Study-wide context: Most TCR sequence clusters were specific to one of the two donors. T-cell clones expanding and contracting after mild COVID-19 in a couple of donors were tracked by longitudinal TCRalpha and TCRbeta repertoire sequencing. The cohort comprised two young, previously healthy adult volunteers, one female and one male.

Points the paper makes about the study in general: SARS-CoV-2 specificity of the second-wave clones peaking on day 37 was not confirmed. The detection of some responding clones in pre-infection memory suggests that pre-existing cross-reactive memory T cells joined the SARS-CoV-2 response. Contracting CD4+ clones were located mainly in the CM and EM memory subsets, whereas CD8+ clones were found to be enriched in EMRA. Clones that contracted from day 15 to 85 showed balanced CD4/CD8 phenotypes, whereas a second wave of clones that expanded from day 15 to 37 leaned towards CD4+. The study included only a couple of mild cases, and larger cohorts that include severe cases with pre-infection samples were judged to be necessary.

Ficoll-Paque density gradient centrifugation was used to isolate PBMCs. TCRdb lists the instrument as Illumina NovaSeq 6000. cDNA libraries for TCRalpha and TCRbeta were prepared by 5'RACE using constant-segment primers, with sample barcodes and unique molecular identifiers added. Trizol reagent was used to extract RNA from every sample. The libraries were amplified in two PCR steps, and the second step added a second sample barcode and Illumina TruSeq adapters. The libraries were sequenced on an Illumina NovaSeq using 2 x 150 bp paired-end reads. The original methods were these. With migec v1.2.7, reads were demultiplexed and then collapsed into UMI-guided consensus sequences. Using mixcr v2.1.11, UMI consensuses were aligned to TRA and TRB V and J templates and then assembled into clonotypes. A clonotype was counted as expanded or contracted only if both edgeR and NoisET called the change significant, with noise models trained on biological replicates. For edgeR calls, the thresholds were a false discovery rate-adjusted p below 0.01 and a log2 fold-change of 1. As an exploratory analysis of dynamics, PCA with hierarchical clustering was applied to max-normalized trajectories of the 1000 most abundant clonotypes. Separately sequenced CD4+ and CD8+ repertoires were used to assign a CD4 or CD8 phenotype to each responding clone. TCRdb handled the public reads itself, with Q25 trimming in fastp and clone calling in MiXCR, and kept productive beta chains. All rows with the same CDR3 protein become a single entry with the most common DNA and genes. TCRdb's processing, not the authors' own work, is the source of the V and J calls. The sample table contains 300,000 to 350,000 distinct CDR3 sequences; only one count was recorded for roughly 15% of them. Clones ranked in the top ten supply around a fifth of the sample.

This clonotype was seen more than once but under ten times. Its cognate antigen has yet to be identified. Base quality data are lacking; no much larger clone is found one base away. V and J are trimmed by 5 bases and 0 bases, and the gene matches miss 13 bases of the junction. Inclusive of the bounding cysteine and phenylalanine, the CDR3 is 19 residues long. Here the CDR3 DNA is all that survives: 57 bases in frame from base 1. The germline V gene sets CDR1 to SGHTA and CDR2 to FQGNSA. This clonotype was sampled from a man between 18 and 29 years old who had mild COVID-19 (a few samples of this study predate the infection). The sample titles of this study are shuffled in the database, so cell type and time point are left out; the donor was told from shared clones. The sequence is built from TRBV7-2 and TRBJ2-1, and 10 bases in between align with TRBD2. Sequencing was carried out using PBMCs or a T cell subset sorted from them (not recorded which). The DNA sequence reads TGTGCCAGCAGCAAACTAGCGGGGAACACTTTTAGCTCCTACAATGAGCAGTTCTTC. Translated, this is CASSKLAGNTFSSYNEQFF.